This T cell receptor beta chain was observed in a study of OX40 agonist ivuxolimab in advanced cancers. Generated by immunoSEQ multiplex PCR, the TCRdb table keeps only in-frame clones and is missing some. Of tens of thousands of clones listed, more than 65% are singletons. The study, taken as a whole, reports: Expanded clones were, on average, more numerous in CD8+ T cells than in CD4+. The expanded peripheral T cells' antigen specificity was not determined. Doses of 0.1 to 3.0 mg/kg were accompanied by clonal expansion of CD4+ and CD8+ blood T cells by week 6.

The cohort excluded patients with autoimmune disease history or systemic immunosuppression. Notes on this clone: Its target is unknown.

This clonotype was obtained from an adult with an advanced solid tumor such as melanoma, head and neck, liver or kidney cancer. Sequences were derived from CD4+ or CD8+ T cells sorted from blood, sampled in a trial of the OX40 agonist ivuxolimab.

CDR3 protein: CASTSVAGEVIDTQYF. The CDR3 coding sequence is TGCGCCAGCACGTCTGTCGCGGGGGAGGTTATAGATACGCAGTATTTT. The J gene is TRBJ2-3, the V gene TRBV4-1; 7 bases agree with TRBD2. From germline, CDR1 is MGHRA and CDR2 YSYEKL. The CDR3 loop spans 16 amino acids. The V segment lost 7 bases and the J segment 5 bases; nucleotides outside the gene matches: 15.